This is a list of T cell receptor beta chains from one sample in a study of blood T cell repertoires in COVID-19. Data came from immunoSEQ multiplex PCR; TCRdb stores just in-frame clones and leaves some out. This sample has 110,000 to 150,000 clones, with over 70% found just once. Input material: peripheral blood. The source of these receptors is a man aged 50 to 59 with active or convalescent COVID-19. The CDR3 runs from the conserved cysteine through the conserved F or W. A D gene is named only where the DNA matches it firmly. Not every row has a clone size; where given, it reads once, few, many or a size class.

TRBV21-1	-	TRBJ1-2	-	CASSKEAGGQRGYTF	TGTGCCAGCAGCAAGGAGGCAGGGGGCCAGAGAGGCTACACCTTC
TRBV7-2	-	TRBJ1-1	-	CASSFFDSGGTEAFF	TGTGCCAGCAGCTTCTTCGACAGCGGGGGGACTGAAGCTTTCTTT
TRBV10-2	-	TRBJ1-1	-	CASSERQGAFF	TGCGCCAGCAGTGAGAGGCAGGGCGCTTTCTTT
TRBV5-1	TRBD1	TRBJ1-4	-	CASSLRPGQSNEKLFF	TGCGCCAGCAGCTTACGTCCGGGACAGAGTAATGAAAAACTGTTTTTT
TRBV29-1	-	TRBJ2-2	-	CSTHRMRGAGELFF	TGCAGCACTCACAGGATGCGTGGTGCCGGGGAGCTGTTTTTT
TRBV19	-	TRBJ1-6	once	CASSSAGTGNSPLHF	TGTGCCAGTAGCTCTGCCGGGACTGGTAATTCACCCCTCCACTTT
TRBV5-4	TRBD1	TRBJ2-5	-	CASSGGGDRVMETQYF	TGTGCCAGCAGCGGGGGAGGGGACAGGGTAATGGAGACCCAGTACTTC
TRBV28	TRBD2	TRBJ2-2	-	CASGSSGRGNTGELFF	TGTGCCAGCGGGAGTAGCGGGAGAGGGAACACCGGGGAGCTGTTTTTT
TRBV19	-	TRBJ2-1	-	CASNPRTMRSYNEQFF	TGTGCCAGCAACCCCCGCACTATGAGGTCCTACAATGAGCAGTTCTTC
TRBV9	-	TRBJ1-1	-	CASSGGGTEAFF	TGTGCCAGCAGCGGGGGGGGCACTGAAGCTTTCTTT
TRBV28	-	TRBJ1-2	-	CATLGGIVSGYTF	TGTGCCACCCTTGGAGGGATAGTCTCTGGCTACACCTTC
TRBV3-1/TRBV3-2	TRBD2	TRBJ2-7	-	CASSQGGSGRNSYEQYF	TGTGCCAGCAGCCAAGGGGGGAGCGGGAGAAACTCCTACGAGCAGTACTTC
TRBV28	-	TRBJ1-4	-	CASTEPGGENEKLFF	TGTGCCAGCACGGAACCTGGGGGGGAGAATGAAAAACTGTTTTTT
TRBV28	-	TRBJ2-4	once	CASSLWDSPKNIQYF	TGTGCCAGCAGTTTATGGGACAGCCCCAAAAACATTCAGTACTTC
TRBV10-3	-	TRBJ1-5	-	CAINQDNQPQHF	TGTGCCATCAACCAGGACAACCAGCCCCAGCATTTT
TRBV9	TRBD1	TRBJ1-5	-	CASSVGTGGQPQHF	TGTGCCAGCAGCGTAGGGACAGGGGGTCAGCCCCAGCATTTT
TRBV15	TRBD1	TRBJ2-5	-	CATSSPTGLQETQYF	TGTGCCACCAGCAGCCCGACAGGGCTTCAAGAGACCCAGTACTTC
TRBV28	-	TRBJ1-3	-	CASFTGNSGNTIYF	TGTGCCAGCTTTACAGGGAACTCTGGAAACACCATATATTTT
TRBV14	-	TRBJ1-1	-	CASSQVGGGSEAFF	TGTGCCAGCAGCCAAGTCGGGGGGGGATCTGAAGCTTTCTTT
TRBV18	-	TRBJ1-3	-	CASSSDSGNTIYF	TGTGCCAGCTCCAGCGACTCTGGAAACACCATATATTTT
TRBV7-9	TRBD2	TRBJ2-1	-	CASSPTLAGGWDEQFF	TGTGCCAGCAGCCCTACACTAGCGGGAGGCTGGGATGAGCAGTTCTTC
TRBV7-9	-	TRBJ1-1	-	CASSPPRGLNTEAFF	TGTGCCAGCAGCCCTCCGAGGGGGTTGAACACTGAAGCTTTCTTT
TRBV19	-	TRBJ2-2	-	CASSTSRRQGTGELFF	TGTGCCAGTAGTACCAGCAGACGGCAGGGGACCGGGGAGCTGTTTTTT
TRBV7-9	TRBD1	TRBJ2-7	-	CASSFVGTDNYEQYF	TGTGCCAGCAGCTTTGTCGGGACAGATAACTACGAGCAGTACTTC
TRBV3-1/TRBV3-2	-	TRBJ2-5	-	CASSLWGEKETQYF	TGTGCCAGCAGCCTCTGGGGGGAGAAAGAGACCCAGTACTTC
TRBV30	-	TRBJ1-1	-	CAWSVPAGSNTEAFF	TGTGCCTGGAGTGTACCCGCAGGGTCAAACACTGAAGCTTTCTTT
TRBV2	TRBD2	TRBJ2-5	few	CASSPTRTSGSETQYF	TGTGCCAGCAGTCCTACGCGGACTAGCGGGAGTGAGACCCAGTACTTC
TRBV5-1	-	TRBJ2-7	-	CASSFRQSYEQYF	TGCGCCAGCAGCTTTCGACAGTCCTACGAGCAGTACTTC
TRBV5-4	TRBD2	TRBJ2-5	-	CASSWGAGGPQETQYF	TGTGCCAGCAGCTGGGGAGCGGGAGGTCCCCAAGAGACCCAGTACTTC
TRBV7-9	TRBD2	TRBJ2-7	-	CASSYPRASGSYEQYF	TGTGCCAGCAGCTACCCCCGGGCTAGCGGGAGTTACGAGCAGTACTTC
TRBV29-1	TRBD2	TRBJ2-7	-	CSVGEGVLEQYF	TGCAGCGTCGGGGAGGGTGTCCTCGAGCAGTACTTC
TRBV7-9	TRBD1	TRBJ2-5	-	CASSTGQPALETQYF	TGTGCCAGCAGCACGGGACAGCCCGCTCTAGAGACCCAGTACTTC
TRBV30	-	TRBJ2-7	many	CAWSGGRDGSYEQYF	TGTGCCTGGAGTGGTGGTCGGGATGGATCCTACGAGCAGTACTTC
TRBV6-5	TRBD2	TRBJ2-1	-	CASRPPSGRVNEQFF	TGTGCCAGCAGGCCCCCTAGCGGGAGGGTCAATGAGCAGTTCTTC
TRBV10-3	TRBD2	TRBJ2-3	-	CAISDRTSGRWDTQYF	TGTGCCATCAGTGATAGGACTAGCGGGAGATGGGATACGCAGTATTTT
TRBV7-2	-	TRBJ2-1	-	CASSLVGGARDHNEQFF	TGTGCCAGCAGCTTAGTAGGGGGGGCCAGGGACCACAATGAGCAGTTCTTC
TRBV28	-	TRBJ1-5	-	CASSSDGYSNQPQHF	TGTGCCAGCAGTAGCGACGGGTATAGCAATCAGCCCCAGCATTTT
TRBV28	TRBD2	TRBJ2-5	once	CASSSIYAPSGSGEETQYF	TGTGCCAGCAGCTCTATATATGCCCCTAGCGGGAGCGGTGAGGAGACCCAGTACTTC
TRBV28	-	TRBJ1-2	-	CASSPLGLQDYGYTF	TGTGCCAGCAGTCCCCTTGGACTGCAGGACTATGGCTACACCTTC
TRBV28	TRBD1	TRBJ1-3	-	CASRGTGSGNTIYF	TGTGCCAGCAGAGGGACAGGGTCTGGAAACACCATATATTTT
TRBV3-1/TRBV3-2	-	TRBJ2-5	-	CASSQAPSTQETQYF	TGTGCCAGCAGCCAAGCCCCTAGCACACAAGAGACCCAGTACTTC
TRBV10-1	-	TRBJ2-3	-	CASSESEIATPDTQYF	TGCGCCAGCAGTGAGTCGGAGATAGCGACCCCAGATACGCAGTATTTT
TRBV6-5	-	TRBJ1-2	few	CASSYSGADYGYTF	TGTGCCAGCAGTTATTCTGGGGCGGACTATGGCTACACCTTC
TRBV28	-	TRBJ1-2	-	CASSLWGGGYGYTF	TGTGCCAGCAGTTTATGGGGGGGAGGGTATGGCTACACCTTC
TRBV7-9	TRBD2	TRBJ2-1	-	CASSYRGGRTSGRVDEQFF	TGTGCCAGCAGCTACAGGGGGGGACGGACTAGCGGGAGGGTCGATGAGCAGTTCTTC
TRBV7-6	-	TRBJ1-5	-	CASSLESAASSGGPQHF	TGTGCCAGCAGCTTAGAATCTGCGGCATCATCAGGAGGGCCCCAGCATTTT
TRBV15	TRBD2	TRBJ2-3	-	CATSRGAGGGTDTQYF	TGTGCCACCAGCAGAGGGGCGGGAGGGGGCACAGATACGCAGTATTTT
TRBV19	-	TRBJ1-5	-	CASSIDGGHLKHF	TGTGCCAGTAGTATAGATGGCGGCCATTTGAAGCATTTT
TRBV27	TRBD2	TRBJ2-1	-	CASSTPLAGGSSYNEQFF	TGTGCCAGCAGCACCCCGCTAGCGGGAGGGAGCTCCTACAATGAGCAGTTCTTC
TRBV2	TRBD2	TRBJ2-7	-	CASRAGSGTYEQYF	TGTGCCAGCAGGGCGGGTAGCGGGACCTACGAGCAGTACTTC
TRBV28	TRBD1	TRBJ2-7	-	CASSLTTGGLNEQYF	TGTGCCAGCAGTTTAACGACAGGGGGTTTGAACGAGCAGTACTTC
TRBV27	-	TRBJ2-2	-	CASSLGTSGAGELFF	TGTGCCAGCAGTTTAGGGACCTCGGGGGCCGGGGAGCTGTTTTTT
TRBV6-4	-	TRBJ2-7	-	CASSDLNRTRTYEQYF	TGTGCCAGCAGTGATCTGAACCGGACAAGAACCTACGAGCAGTACTTC
TRBV9	-	TRBJ2-1	-	CASSVLEGGLDEQFF	TGTGCCAGCAGCGTACTAGAGGGTGGGTTGGATGAGCAGTTCTTC
TRBV2	-	TRBJ1-4	-	CASSEVRSEKLFF	TGTGCCAGCAGTGAAGTGAGGTCGGAAAAACTGTTTTTT
TRBV7-9	-	TRBJ1-1	-	CASSLGGAVILEAFF	TGTGCCAGCTCCCTCGGGGGGGCCGTTATCCTAGAAGCTTTCTTT
TRBV7-3	TRBD1	TRBJ2-5	-	CASSKGTGVGETQYF	TGTGCCAGCAGCAAAGGGACAGGGGTAGGAGAGACCCAGTACTTC
TRBV30	-	TRBJ2-7	-	CAWSVGAYEQYF	TGTGCCTGGAGTGTGGGAGCCTACGAGCAGTACTTC
TRBV27	TRBD2	TRBJ2-1	few	CASSLSLAGEGPEQFF	TGTGCCAGCAGTTTATCCCTCGCGGGAGAAGGGCCTGAGCAGTTCTTC